The 32 T cell receptor beta chains in this list originate from one sample, sequenced in a study of shared T cell receptors in the human thymus. The protocol was immunoSEQ multiplex PCR, while the TCRdb copy is restricted to in-frame clones and leaves out a portion. This sample has some 720,000 clones; roughly 90% occur once, and the top ten carry 0.0095% to 0.011%. The same specimen was also included in a second study, on human thymus T cells.

The sample consisted of thymocytes. Receptors were obtained from a boy younger than two with a congenital heart defect.

The chain links TRBV4-2 to TRBJ2-1; 10 bases fit TRBD2. The V and J ends lost 2 bases and 9 bases, in that order; junction bases with no gene match: 7. Per the germline V gene, CDR1 is LGHNA and CDR2 is YNFKEQ. The CDR3 runs 15 residues. CDR3 loop: CASSQRLAGAPEQFF. Here the CDR3 DNA reads TGTGCCAGCAGCCAACGCCTAGCGGGAGCCCCTGAGCAGTTCTTC.

V and J are TRBV28 and TRBJ2-7; maybe TRBD2 (5 bases). Germline assignment: CDR1 MDHEN and CDR2 SYDVKM. The CDR3 totals 15 residues. Trimming took off 4 bases at V and 1 base at J, with 14 bases between the two ends. CDR3 in amino acids: CASSSRGAASYEQYF. In DNA, the CDR3 is TGTGCCAGCAGTTCTCGGGGAGCAGCGTCCTACGAGCAGTACTTC.

The chain employs TRBV6-6 and TRBJ1-2; TRBD1 matches 7 bases. Looked up from germline, CDR1 is MNHNY and CDR2 is SVGAGI (reference sequence). The CDR3 spans 14 residues. After removal of 6 bases from V and 4 bases from J, the junction contained 8 bases not matched to a gene. CDR3 nucleotide sequence: TGTGCCAGCAGCCTAGGGGGCGAATCCTATGGCTACACCTTC. It codes for CASSLGGESYGYTF.

The rearrangement links TRBV5-6 to TRBJ2-7; 15 bases agree with TRBD2. CDR3 length equals 15 residues. Germline CDR1 SGHDT, CDR2 YYEEEE. V trimming: 3 bases; J trimming: 6 bases; junction bases outside the gene matches: 4. CDR3 sequence: CASSSRTSGRGEQYF. CDR3 sequence (DNA): TGTGCCAGCAGCTCCAGGACTAGCGGGAGGGGCGAGCAGTACTTC.

The chain has TRBV7-2 and TRBJ1-2, with D possibly matching TRBD1 (6 bases). This CDR3 region has 16 residues. CDR1 SGHTA and CDR2 FQGNSA come from the germline V gene. With 4 bases removed from V and 2 bases from J, the gap between germline ends came to 17 bases. DNA for the CDR3: TGTGCCAGCAGCTATCAACAAACAGGGACGAACTATGGCTACACCTTC. Encoded protein: CASSYQQTGTNYGYTF.

The chain carries TRBV28 and TRBJ1-5; TRBD1 agrees at 9 bases. With V trimmed by 10 bases and J by 4 bases, 8 bases remained unmatched. This CDR3 region has 14 residues. CDR1 is MDHEN, CDR2 SYDVKM, per germline. The CDR3 bases are TGTGCCAACACAGGGGGCGGTGAAAATCAGCCCCAGCATTTT. Its translation is CANTGGGENQPQHF.

The chain combines TRBV7-9 with TRBJ2-7, with D unresolved. V was pared by 10 bases and J by 3 bases, with 10 bases between. This CDR3 comprises 11 residues. Germline V gene data show CDR1 as SEHNR and CDR2 as FQNEAQ (reference sequence). This chain's CDR3 is CATEPIYEQYF. CDR3 sequence (DNA): TGTGCCACTGAGCCAATCTACGAGCAGTACTTC.

This chain joins TRBV11-3 and TRBJ2-1; D possibly corresponds to TRBD2 (6 bases). The V gene lost 5 bases and the J gene lost 0 bases, with 14 bases spanning the gap. The CDR3 is made up of 16 amino acids. CDR1 is SGHNT and CDR2 is YENEEA in the germline V gene. CDR3 loop: CASSPQSRDSYNEQFF. The DNA of the CDR3 is TGTGCCAGCAGCCCGCAGTCGCGGGACTCCTACAATGAGCAGTTCTTC.

The V call is TRBV15, the J call TRBJ2-6; D is unresolved. Germline V lookup: CDR1 LNHNV, CDR2 YYDKDF (reference sequence). Trimming shortened V by 2 bases and J by 0 bases, and 11 bases separated the two germline ends. The CDR3 length is 17 residues. CDR3 residues: CATSRKPPVSGANVLTF. Written as DNA, the CDR3 is TGTGCCACCAGCAGAAAGCCCCCGGTCTCTGGGGCCAACGTCCTGACTTTC.

This clone was seen more than once but under ten times. The chain employs TRBV4-1 and TRBJ1-1; 7 nucleotides align to TRBD1. This CDR3 is built from 16 residues. Germline CDR1 reads MGHRA; CDR2 reads YSYEKL. With 0 bases clipped from V and 2 bases from J, the junction kept 6 bases outside the gene matches. The DNA for the CDR3 is TGCGCCAGCAGCCAAGAGAAGGGACAGCCAAACACTGAAGCTTTCTTT. This gives the protein CASSQEKGQPNTEAFF.

This rearrangement joins TRBV30 to TRBJ1-2; 8 positions match TRBD1. The ends lost 0 bases at V and 9 bases at J; junction bases unmatched: 12. The germline V gene encodes CDR1 GTSNPN and CDR2 SVGIG (reference sequence). The CDR3 length is 15 residues. CDR3 sequence (DNA): TGTGCCTGGAGTGTACTGGGCAGGGGGCAATTGAGCTACACCTTC. Amino acids: CAWSVLGRGQLSYTF.

This chain joins TRBV27 and TRBJ1-6; TRBD1 aligns across 12 bases. CDR1 is MNHEY, CDR2 SMNVEV, per germline (reference sequence). Trimming at V came to 4 bases and at J to 7 bases, leaving 8 bases not matched to a gene. CDR3 size: 17 residues. In DNA, the CDR3 is TGTGCCAGCAGTTCGGGACAGGGGGCGCCCCAGAATTCACCCCTCCACTTT. Encoded protein: CASSSGQGAPQNSPLHF.

J is TRBJ2-4 and V is TRBV4-2; D unresolved. The CDR3 runs 12 residues. The germline V and J ends were trimmed by 1 base and 8 bases, with 6 bases remaining between them. Germline CDR1 reads LGHNA; CDR2 reads YNFKEQ. CDR3 protein: CASSQVSDIQYF. The CDR3 region has the DNA TGTGCCAGCAGCCAAGTCAGTGACATTCAGTACTTC.

The chain employs TRBV7-9 and TRBJ1-1; D possibly corresponds to TRBD1 (6 bases). Germline V CDR1 and CDR2: SEHNR, FQNEAQ (reference sequence). The V end was cut by 5 bases, the J end by 1 base, with 11 bases between. The CDR3 loop spans 14 amino acids. CDR3 protein: CASSRTVSNTEAFF. Written as DNA, the CDR3 is TGTGCCAGCAGCCGGACAGTCTCGAACACTGAAGCTTTCTTT.

This rearrangement joins TRBV10-3 to TRBJ2-5, with TRBD2 matching over 11 bases. The V segment lost 9 bases and the J segment 5 bases; nucleotides outside the gene matches: 5. CDR1 and CDR2 from the germline V gene are ENHRY and SYGVKD. The CDR3 runs to 13 residues. The CDR3: CAMALAGGETQYF. CDR3 nucleotide sequence: TGTGCCATGGCCTTAGCGGGGGGGGAGACCCAGTACTTC.

A few counts support this clone. The chain has TRBV18 and TRBJ2-7; TRBD2 matches at 8 bases. Trimming removed 2 bases from V and 6 bases from J; junction bases left unmatched: 9. The CDR3 spans 15 residues. Germline CDR1 KGHSH, CDR2 LQKENI. CDR3 DNA: TGTGCCAGCTCACCAAGTATGGAGCGGGAGCTCGAGCAGTACTTC. Amino acid sequence: CASSPSMERELEQYF.

This sequence joins TRBV19 and TRBJ1-5; 9 nucleotides align to TRBD1. This CDR3 region has 18 residues. The V gene's germline CDR1 is LNHDA and CDR2 SQIVND (reference sequence). The V gene end was trimmed by 6 bases and the J gene end by 2 bases; junction bases not matched to a gene: 14. The CDR3, as DNA: TGTGCCAGTAGAGGTGGGGACAGGGAGGCGATTGGCAATCAGCCCCAGCATTTT. Encoded protein: CASRGGDREAIGNQPQHF.

The rearrangement uses TRBV28 and TRBJ2-7; maybe TRBD1 (6 bases). This CDR3 is 14 amino acids long. Trimming removed 4 bases from V and 6 bases from J, with 16 bases in between. CDR1 is MDHEN, CDR2 SYDVKM, per germline. CDR3 loop: CASSYQGRLGEQYF. The CDR3, as DNA: TGTGCCAGCAGTTATCAGGGGAGATTAGGCGAGCAGTACTTC. Using reference TRBV28 and TRBJ2-7 for the parts outside the CDR3, the full variable domain is DVKVTQSSRYLVKRTGEKVFLECVQDMDHENMFWYRQDPGLGLRLIYFSYDVKMKEKGDIPEGYSVSREKKERFSLILESASTNQTSMYLCASSYQGRLGEQYFGPGTRLTVT.

The chain has TRBV19 and TRBJ1-2; 7 bases align to TRBD1. The J segment lost 6 bases and the V segment lost 4 bases, leaving 11 bases of the junction unmatched. This CDR3 is 15 amino acids long. Per germline, CDR1 LNHDA and CDR2 SQIVND (reference sequence). CDR3 coding DNA: TGTGCCAGTAGTACCCCCACAGGGGTGAAGGATGGCTACACCTTC. It is translated as CASSTPTGVKDGYTF. The complete variable domain, with remaining parts taken from reference TRBV19 and TRBJ1-2, reads DGGITQSPKYLFRKEGQNVTLSCEQNLNHDAMYWYRQDPGQGLRLIYYSQIVNDFQKGDIAEGYSVSREKKESFPLTVTSAQKNPTAFYLCASSTPTGVKDGYTFGSGTRLTVV.

This chain connects TRBV5-6 to TRBJ2-7; 10 bases align to TRBD1. The CDR3 extends over 15 amino acids. The V and J ends lost 3 bases and 4 bases, in that order; junction bases with no gene match: 7. Germline V gives CDR1 SGHDT, CDR2 YYEEEE. The CDR3: CASSCRDRGLYEQYF. The DNA for the CDR3 is TGTGCCAGCAGCTGCCGGGACAGGGGCCTTTACGAGCAGTACTTC.

CDR3 DNA: TGCGCCAGCAGCTTGGAGTCGGGGGACACTGAAGCTTTCTTT. Residues: CASSLESGDTEAFF. The chain employs TRBV5-1 and TRBJ1-1; perhaps TRBD1 as D (5 bases). The CDR3 spans 14 residues. Trimming left V 0 bases short and J 3 bases short, with 9 bases between. The germline CDR1 and CDR2 sequences are SGHRS and YFSETQ.

Worth noting for this clone: Other nucleotide sequences from this sample produce the same CDR3. J is TRBJ1-2 and V is TRBV27; 7 nucleotides match TRBD1. Per germline, CDR1 MNHEY and CDR2 SMNVEV (reference sequence). The CDR3 consists of 14 residues. V lost 5 bases to trimming and J lost 8 bases; unmatched junction nucleotides: 11. As DNA, the CDR3 is TGTGCCAGCAGTCCGAGGACAGGATCAGGGGGCTACACCTTC. Translation: CASSPRTGSGGYTF.

The CDR3 DNA sequence: TGTGCCAGCAGGCAGCGGGAGTTTAGCACAGATACGCAGTATTTT. Translation: CASRQREFSTDTQYF. This chain uses TRBV6-6 with TRBJ2-3; 8 nucleotides align to TRBD2. Unmatched junction bases numbered 5, after V lost 6 bases and J lost 0 bases. The CDR3 loop spans 15 amino acids. The V gene's germline CDR1 is MNHNY and CDR2 SVGAGI (reference sequence).

The genes are TRBV27 and TRBJ2-5, with 8 bases fitting TRBD1. J lost 1 base, V lost 10 bases, and 8 bases had no gene match. CDR3 length: 14 amino acids. In germline, CDR1 is MNHEY, CDR2 SMNVEV (reference sequence). The CDR3 protein is CANDRGLGQETQYF. The CDR3 DNA sequence: TGTGCCAATGACAGGGGATTAGGCCAAGAGACCCAGTACTTC.

The DNA for the CDR3 is TGTGCCAGCAGTTTAGCGGGAGTAGTTCCCAAAAACATTCAGTACTTC. It encodes CASSLAGVVPKNIQYF. The rearrangement joins TRBV6-5 to TRBJ2-4, with TRBD2 identical over 9 bases. The CDR3 extends over 16 amino acids. V shed 4 bases, J shed 2 bases, and the junction held 6 bases outside the gene matches. CDR1 is MNHEY, CDR2 SVGAGI, per germline.

In its sample, this clone was seen once. The genes are TRBV5-1 and TRBJ2-5; tentative D call: TRBD1 (5 bases). The end of the DNA fits TRBJ2-7 better, so the J call may be wrong. Germline-derived CDR1 and CDR2 are SGHRS and YFSETQ. The CDR3 is 14 residues long. CDR3 loop: CASSLGPGPHEQYF. CDR3 coding DNA: TGCGCCAGCAGCTTGGGGCCAGGGCCCCACGAGCAGTACTTC.

The chain carries TRBV11-3 and TRBJ2-2; tentative D call: TRBD1 (5 bases). CDR3 length equals 14 residues. Germline values: CDR1 SGHNT, CDR2 YENEEA. V lost 0 bases and J 4 bases, leaving 6 bases between the germline ends. The CDR3 coding sequence is TGTGCCAGCAGCTTAGATGGGGCCACCGGGGAGCTGTTTTTT. Protein product: CASSLDGATGELFF.

This rearrangement joins TRBV5-5 to TRBJ1-5, with D possibly matching TRBD1 (5 bases). This CDR3 has 14 amino acids. Germline V gene sequence: CDR1 SGHKS, CDR2 YYEKEE (reference sequence). The ends were cut back, 4 bases at V and 3 bases at J, with 11 bases in the middle. CDR3 amino acids: CASSPGRVNQPQHF. Here the CDR3 DNA reads TGTGCCAGCAGCCCCGGCAGGGTCAATCAGCCCCAGCATTTT.

The chain has TRBV10-2 and TRBJ2-7, with 7 bases identical to TRBD2. The germline V gene has CDR1 WSHSY and CDR2 SAAADI. The CDR3 runs to 16 residues. V was clipped by 0 bases and J by 7 bases; unmatched bases: 12. In nucleotides, the CDR3 is TGCGCCAGCAGTGAGTCTATTGTGGGAGGGCCGGGTGAGCAGTACTTC. It encodes CASSESIVGGPGEQYF.

V usage is TRBV4-2 and J usage is TRBJ1-1, with D possibly matching TRBD1 (6 bases). Germline CDR1 reads LGHNA; CDR2 reads YNFKEQ. V shed 3 bases and J shed 5 bases, with 16 bases lying between them. This CDR3 region has 15 residues. CDR3 in amino acids: CASSHLGAGRTEAFF. The CDR3 region has the DNA TGTGCCAGCAGCCATTTGGGGGCAGGGCGAACTGAAGCTTTCTTT.

This chain links TRBV12-5 with TRBJ2-7, with 13 bases matching TRBD2. The junction had 6 bases not matched to a gene; V was cut back by 5 bases and J by 2 bases. Germline values: CDR1 LGHNT, CDR2 FRNRAP. The CDR3 length is 16 residues. Here the CDR3 reads CASGPGLAGVTYEQYF. Here the CDR3 DNA reads TGTGCTAGTGGTCCCGGACTAGCGGGAGTTACCTACGAGCAGTACTTC.

The V call is TRBV27, the J call TRBJ2-4; TRBD1 is a possible D gene (5 bases). CDR3 size: 14 residues. The V end lost 3 bases, the J end lost 1 base, and 7 bases lay between the germline ends. Germline V lookup: CDR1 MNHEY, CDR2 SMNVEV (reference sequence). In nucleotides, the CDR3 is TGTGCCAGCAGTTTCTCAGGGGCCAAAAACATTCAGTACTTC. Protein product: CASSFSGAKNIQYF.